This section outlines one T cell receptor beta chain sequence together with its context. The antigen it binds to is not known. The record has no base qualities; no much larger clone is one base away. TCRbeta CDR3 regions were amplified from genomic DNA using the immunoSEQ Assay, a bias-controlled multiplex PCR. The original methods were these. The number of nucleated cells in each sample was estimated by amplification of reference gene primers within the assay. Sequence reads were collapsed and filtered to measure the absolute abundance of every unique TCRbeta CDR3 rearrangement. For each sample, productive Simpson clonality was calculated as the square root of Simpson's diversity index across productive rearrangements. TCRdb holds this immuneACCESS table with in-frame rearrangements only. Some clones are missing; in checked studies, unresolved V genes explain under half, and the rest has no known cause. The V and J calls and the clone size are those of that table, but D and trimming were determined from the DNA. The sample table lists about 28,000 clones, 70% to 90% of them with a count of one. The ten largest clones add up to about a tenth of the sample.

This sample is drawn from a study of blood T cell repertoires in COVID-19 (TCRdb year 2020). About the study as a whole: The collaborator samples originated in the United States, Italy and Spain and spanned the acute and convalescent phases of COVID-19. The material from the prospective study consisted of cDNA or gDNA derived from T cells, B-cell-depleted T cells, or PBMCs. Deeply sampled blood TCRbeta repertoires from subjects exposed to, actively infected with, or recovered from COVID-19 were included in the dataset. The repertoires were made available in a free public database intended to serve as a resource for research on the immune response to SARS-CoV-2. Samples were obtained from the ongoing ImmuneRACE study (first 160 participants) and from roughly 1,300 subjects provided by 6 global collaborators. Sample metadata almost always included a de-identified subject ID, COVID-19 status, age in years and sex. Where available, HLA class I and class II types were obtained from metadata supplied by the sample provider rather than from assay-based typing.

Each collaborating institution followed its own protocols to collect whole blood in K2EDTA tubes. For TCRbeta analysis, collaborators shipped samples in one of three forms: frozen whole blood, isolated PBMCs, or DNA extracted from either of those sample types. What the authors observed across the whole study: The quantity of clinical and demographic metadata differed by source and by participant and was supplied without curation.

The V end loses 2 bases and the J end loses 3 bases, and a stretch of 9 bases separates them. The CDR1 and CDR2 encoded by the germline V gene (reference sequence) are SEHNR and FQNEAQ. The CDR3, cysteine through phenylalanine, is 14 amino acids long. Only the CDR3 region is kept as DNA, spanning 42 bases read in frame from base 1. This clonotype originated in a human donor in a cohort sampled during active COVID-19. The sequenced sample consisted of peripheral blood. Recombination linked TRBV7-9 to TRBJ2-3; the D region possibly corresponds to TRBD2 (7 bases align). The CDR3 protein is CASSLSGTTDTQYF. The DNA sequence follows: TGTGCCAGCAGCTTAAGCGGGACAACAGATACGCAGTATTTT.